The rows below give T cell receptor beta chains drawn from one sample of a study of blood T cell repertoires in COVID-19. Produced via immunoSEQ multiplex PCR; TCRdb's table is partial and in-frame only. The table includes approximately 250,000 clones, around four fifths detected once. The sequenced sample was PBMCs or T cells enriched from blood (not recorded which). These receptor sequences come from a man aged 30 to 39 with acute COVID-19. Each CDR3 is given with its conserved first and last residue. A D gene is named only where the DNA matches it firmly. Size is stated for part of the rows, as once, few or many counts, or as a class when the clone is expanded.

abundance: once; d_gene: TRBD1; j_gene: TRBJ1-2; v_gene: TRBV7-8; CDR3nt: TGTGCCAGCAGCTGGACCCGGGACAGGGCTTCTGCTGGCTACACCTTC; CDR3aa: CASSWTRDRASAGYTF
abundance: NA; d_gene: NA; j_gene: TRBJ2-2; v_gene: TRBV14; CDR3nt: TGTGCCAGCAGCCAACAGGGTTGGGAGCTGTTTTTT; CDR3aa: CASSQQGWELFF
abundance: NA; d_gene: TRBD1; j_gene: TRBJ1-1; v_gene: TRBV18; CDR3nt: TGTGCCAGCTCGCTCATCCAGGGGGCGTTCAGTATTTACACTGAAGCTTTCTTT; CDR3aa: CASSLIQGAFSIYTEAFF
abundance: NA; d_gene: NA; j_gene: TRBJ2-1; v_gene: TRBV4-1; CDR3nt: TGCGCCAGCAGCCGAGCCCCGGTCTTGTTAAGCTCCTACAATGAGCAGTTCTTC; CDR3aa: CASSRAPVLLSSYNEQFF
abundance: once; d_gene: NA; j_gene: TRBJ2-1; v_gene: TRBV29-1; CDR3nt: TGCAGCGTTGCTGGAGGGCCTTACAATGAGCAGTTCTTC; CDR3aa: CSVAGGPYNEQFF
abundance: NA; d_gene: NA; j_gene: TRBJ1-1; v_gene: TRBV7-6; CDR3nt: TGTGCCAGCAGCTCCCGTTGGGCGGGGAGGACTGAAGCTTTCTTT; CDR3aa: CASSSRWAGRTEAFF
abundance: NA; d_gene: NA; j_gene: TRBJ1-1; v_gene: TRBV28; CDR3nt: TGTGCCAGCACTGCGAAGTGGAGAAACACTGAAGCTTTCTTT; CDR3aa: CASTAKWRNTEAFF
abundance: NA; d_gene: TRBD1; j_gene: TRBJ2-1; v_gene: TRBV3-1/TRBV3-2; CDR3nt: TGTGCCAGCAGCCAGGACAGGGGGTCCTACAATGAGCAGTTCTTC; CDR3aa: CASSQDRGSYNEQFF
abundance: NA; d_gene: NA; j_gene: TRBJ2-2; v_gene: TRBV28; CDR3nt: TGTGCCAGCAGTCAACAGGGGAACACCGGGGAGCTGTTTTTT; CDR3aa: CASSQQGNTGELFF
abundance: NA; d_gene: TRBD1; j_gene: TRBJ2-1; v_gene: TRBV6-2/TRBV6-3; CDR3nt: TGTGCCAGCAGCCAACCGACAGGGAACAATGAGCAGTTCTTC; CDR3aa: CASSQPTGNNEQFF
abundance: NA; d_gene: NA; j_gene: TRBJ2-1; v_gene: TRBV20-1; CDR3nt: TGCAGTGCTAGAGGGTTGAGTGAGCAGTTCTTC; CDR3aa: CSARGLSEQFF
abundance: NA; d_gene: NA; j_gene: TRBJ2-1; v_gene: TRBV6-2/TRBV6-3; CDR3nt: TGTGCCAGCAGTGGTACTACCTCCGATGAGCAGTTCTTC; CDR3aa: CASSGTTSDEQFF
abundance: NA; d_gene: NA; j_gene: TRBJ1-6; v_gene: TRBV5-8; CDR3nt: TGTGCCAGCAGCTTCCCAGGGGCTAAGAATTCACCCCTCCACTTT; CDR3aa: CASSFPGAKNSPLHF
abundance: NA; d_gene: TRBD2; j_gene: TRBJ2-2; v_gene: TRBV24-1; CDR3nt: TGTGCCACCAGTGATTCGGGACTAGAAAGGGCCGGGGAGCTGTTTTTT; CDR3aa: CATSDSGLERAGELFF
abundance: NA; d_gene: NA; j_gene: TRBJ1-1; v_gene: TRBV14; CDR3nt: TGTGCCAGCAGCCGACTTCTAACGGCTGAAGCTTTCTTT; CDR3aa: CASSRLLTAEAFF
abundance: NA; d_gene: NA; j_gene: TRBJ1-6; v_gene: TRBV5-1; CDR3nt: TGCGCCAGCAGCCGGGAGGAGGATTCACCCCTCCACTTT; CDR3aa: CASSREEDSPLHF
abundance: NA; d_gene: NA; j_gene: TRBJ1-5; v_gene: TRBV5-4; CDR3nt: TGTGCCAGCAGCTCTGGAGATAGCAATCAGCCCCAGCATTTT; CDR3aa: CASSSGDSNQPQHF
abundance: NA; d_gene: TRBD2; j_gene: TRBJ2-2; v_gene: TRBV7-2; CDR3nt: TGTGCCAGCAGCCTCGGACTAGCGGGAGACGGGGAGCTGTTTTTT; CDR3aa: CASSLGLAGDGELFF
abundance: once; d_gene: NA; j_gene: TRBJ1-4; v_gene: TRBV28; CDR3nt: TGTGCCAGCAACGCCCCGTTTGGAGGTGTGGAACTGTTTTTT; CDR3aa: CASNAPFGGVELFF
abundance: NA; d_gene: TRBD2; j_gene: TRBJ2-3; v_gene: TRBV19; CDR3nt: TGTGCCAGTATTAGCCCCCTAGCGGGAGAAGAGGATACGCAGTATTTT; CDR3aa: CASISPLAGEEDTQYF
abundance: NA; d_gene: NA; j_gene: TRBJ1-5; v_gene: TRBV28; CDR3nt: TGTGCCAGCAGGGAGAGCAATCAGCCCCAGCATTTT; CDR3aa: CASRESNQPQHF
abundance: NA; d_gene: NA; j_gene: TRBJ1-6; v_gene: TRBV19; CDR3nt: TGTGCCAGTACCGCAGACAGCCGGATAGGCTCCTATAATTCACCCCTCCACTTT; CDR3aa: CASTADSRIGSYNSPLHF
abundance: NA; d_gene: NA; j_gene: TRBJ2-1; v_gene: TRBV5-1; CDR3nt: TGTGCCAGCAGCTTGTGGTCTAGCCGCTCCTACAATGAGCAGTTCTTC; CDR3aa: CASSLWSSRSYNEQFF
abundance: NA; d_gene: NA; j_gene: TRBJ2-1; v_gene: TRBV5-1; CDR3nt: TGCGCCAGCAGCTTGCGACTAGTCCCCCCCCAGCAGTTCTTC; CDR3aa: CASSLRLVPPQQFF
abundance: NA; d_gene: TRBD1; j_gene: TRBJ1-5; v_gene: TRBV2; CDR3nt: TGTGCCAGTCGGACAGGATACCATCAGCCCCAGCATTTT; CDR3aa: CASRTGYHQPQHF
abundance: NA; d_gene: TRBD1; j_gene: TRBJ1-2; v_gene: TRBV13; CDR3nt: TGTGCCAGCAGCGTCGGGACAGGGGGCGCCTCTGGGTATGGCTACACCTTC; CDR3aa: CASSVGTGGASGYGYTF
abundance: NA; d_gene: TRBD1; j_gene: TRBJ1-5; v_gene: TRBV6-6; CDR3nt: TGTGCCAGCAGTCGACTAAAGGGACAGACTAGCAATCAGCCCCAGCATTTT; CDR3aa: CASSRLKGQTSNQPQHF
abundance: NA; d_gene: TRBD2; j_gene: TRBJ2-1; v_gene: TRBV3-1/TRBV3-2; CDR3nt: TGTGCCAGCAGCCAAGGGACTAGCGGGTCTCATGAGCAGTTCTTC; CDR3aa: CASSQGTSGSHEQFF
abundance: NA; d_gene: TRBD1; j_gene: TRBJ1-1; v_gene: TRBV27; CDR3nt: TGTGCCAGCAGTTTATCGGGGACAGGGATGAACACTGAAGCTTTCTTT; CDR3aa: CASSLSGTGMNTEAFF
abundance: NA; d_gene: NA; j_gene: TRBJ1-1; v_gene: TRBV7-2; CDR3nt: TGTGCCAGCAGCTTAGGAGGGGGAGACAGAAAGAACACTGAAGCTTTCTTT; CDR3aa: CASSLGGGDRKNTEAFF
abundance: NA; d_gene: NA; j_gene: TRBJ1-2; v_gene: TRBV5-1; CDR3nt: TGTGCCAGCAGCCTAGTGGCGGGAAATGGCTACACCTTC; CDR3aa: CASSLVAGNGYTF
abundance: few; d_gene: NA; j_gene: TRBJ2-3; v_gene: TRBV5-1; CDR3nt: TGCGCCAGCAGCTTGGGCACAGGCACAGATACGCAGTATTTT; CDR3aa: CASSLGTGTDTQYF
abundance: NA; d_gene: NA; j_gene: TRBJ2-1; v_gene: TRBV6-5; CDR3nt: TGTGCCAGCAGTTACTTCCAAAATTCCAATGAGCAGTTCTTC; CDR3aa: CASSYFQNSNEQFF
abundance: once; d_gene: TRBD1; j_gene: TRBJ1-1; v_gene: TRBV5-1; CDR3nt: TGTGCCAGCAGTCAAGGGGGCATGAACACTGAAGCTTTCTTT; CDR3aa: CASSQGGMNTEAFF
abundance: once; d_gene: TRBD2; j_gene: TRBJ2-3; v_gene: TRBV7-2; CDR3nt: TGTGCCAGCAGCAACAACCCCGGAGGCGGGAGGGTTACAGATACGCAGTATTTT; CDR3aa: CASSNNPGGGRVTDTQYF
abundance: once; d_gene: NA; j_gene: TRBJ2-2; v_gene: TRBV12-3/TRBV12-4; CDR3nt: TGTGCCAGCAGTTTTCTAGACGGGGAGCTGTTTTTT; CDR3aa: CASSFLDGELFF
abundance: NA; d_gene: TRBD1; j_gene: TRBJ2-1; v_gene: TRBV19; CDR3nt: TGTGCCAGTAGTATATCAGGGCAGGGGGCCAGAGGGTCCTACAATGAGCAGTTCTTC; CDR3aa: CASSISGQGARGSYNEQFF
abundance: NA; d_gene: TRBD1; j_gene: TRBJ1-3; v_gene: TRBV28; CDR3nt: TGTGCCAGCAGTTTTTGGACAGGGGCTGGAAACACCATATATTTT; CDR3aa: CASSFWTGAGNTIYF
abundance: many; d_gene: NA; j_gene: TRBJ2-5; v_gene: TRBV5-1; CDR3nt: TGTGCCACCGCGGGGGCCGCCCAAGAGACCCAGTACTTC; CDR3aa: CATAGAAQETQYF